Detailed here is one T cell receptor beta chain. Sequenced by immunoSEQ multiplex PCR; TCRdb stores in-frame clones only, minus some. Of about 350,000 clones listed, approximately 89% were seen once; the top ten hold 3.5% to 4%. This CDR3 contains 14 residues. Per germline, CDR1 GTSNPN and CDR2 SVGIG (reference sequence). Trimming took off 1 base at V and 6 bases at J, with 10 bases between the two ends. These data originate in a study of blood T cell repertoires in COVID-19. The chain carries TRBV30 and TRBJ1-6, with D perhaps matching TRBD1 (6 bases). The clonotype originates from an older woman with COVID-19, enrolled during active disease. Sequencing was performed on peripheral blood. The CDR3 nucleotides read TGTGCCTGGAGTGAAACAGGGCGTAATTCACCCCTCCACTTT. This encodes CAWSETGRNSPLHF.